Listed here is a single T cell receptor (beta chain). In the original workflow: Nucleated cell number was recorded as an estimate derived from reference gene primer amplification. The assay was immunoSEQ multiplex PCR, and TCRdb's table has in-frame clones only and misses some. That table furnishes V, J and clone size, whereas the DNA furnished D and trimming. Among about 170,000 clones, 83% were seen once, and the ten largest hold roughly a fifth. The sample comes from a study of blood T cell repertoires in COVID-19. Study in general: Whether acute or convalescent, the COVID-19 samples came from the United States, Italy and Spain. PBMCs, B-cell-depleted T cells, or T cells were the source of the cDNA or gDNA that made up the material.

The ends were cut back, 2 bases at V and 0 bases at J, with 18 bases in the middle. Germline CDR1 SGHTA, CDR2 FQGNSA. CDR3 length equals 18 residues. The chain is built from TRBV7-2 and TRBJ2-3; a weak D match, TRBD2 (7 bases). The sequenced sample was peripheral blood. This clonotype originated in a woman in her seventies who had recovered from COVID-19. For the CDR3, the DNA is TGTGCCAGCAGCTTAACCACGGGGGGCGGACCTAGCACAGATACGCAGTATTTT. Residues: CASSLTTGGGPSTDTQYF.